This T cell receptor (beta chain) was captured in a study of blood T cell repertoires in COVID-19. The CDR3 is 13 residues long. CDR1 SGHAT and CDR2 FQDESV come from the germline V gene (reference sequence). V gave up 0 bases and J gave up 5 bases, with 7 bases separating them. Per the original data handling: Amplification from reference gene primers served as the basis for estimated nucleated cell counts. Produced via immunoSEQ multiplex PCR; TCRdb's table is partial and in-frame only. V and J calls and clone size are those listed in that table; D and trimming were worked out from the DNA. The sample holds about 220,000 clones; 85% are singletons and the top ten take 2.4%.

The specimen sequenced was peripheral blood. The V gene is TRBV11-1, the J gene TRBJ1-2; D perhaps matches TRBD1 (5 bases). This receptor was identified in a woman aged 70 to 79 with COVID-19, enrolled during active disease. CDR3 region: CASSLAGTYGYTF. The DNA for the CDR3 is TGTGCCAGCAGCTTAGCGGGGACTTATGGCTACACCTTC.